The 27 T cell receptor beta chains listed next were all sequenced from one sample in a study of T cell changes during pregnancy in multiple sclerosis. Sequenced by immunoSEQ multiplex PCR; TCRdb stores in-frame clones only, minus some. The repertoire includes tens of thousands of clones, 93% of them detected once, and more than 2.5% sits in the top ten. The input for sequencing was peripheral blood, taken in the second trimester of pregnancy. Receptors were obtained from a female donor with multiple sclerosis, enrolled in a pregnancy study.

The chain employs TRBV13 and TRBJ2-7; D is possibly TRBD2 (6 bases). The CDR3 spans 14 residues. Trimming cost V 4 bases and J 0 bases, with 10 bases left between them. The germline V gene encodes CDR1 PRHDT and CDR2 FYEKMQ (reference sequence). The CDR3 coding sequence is TGTGCCAGCAGCTGGAGGGGAGGCTCCTACGAGCAGTACTTC. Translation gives CASSWRGGSYEQYF.

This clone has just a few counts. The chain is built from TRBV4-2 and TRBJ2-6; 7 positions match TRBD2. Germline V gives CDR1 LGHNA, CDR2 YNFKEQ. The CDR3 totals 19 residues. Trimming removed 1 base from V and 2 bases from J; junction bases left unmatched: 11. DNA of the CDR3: TGTGCCAGCAGCCAAGCCCTCCGGGGGAGGGGAACTGGGGCCAACGTCCTGACTTTC. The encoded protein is CASSQALRGRGTGANVLTF.

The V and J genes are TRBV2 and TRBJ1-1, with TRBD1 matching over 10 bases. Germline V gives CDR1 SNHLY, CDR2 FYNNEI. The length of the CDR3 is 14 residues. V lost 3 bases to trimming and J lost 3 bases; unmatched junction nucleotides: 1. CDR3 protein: CASSEGQGYTEAFF. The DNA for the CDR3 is TGTGCCAGCAGTGAGGGACAGGGGTACACTGAAGCTTTCTTT.

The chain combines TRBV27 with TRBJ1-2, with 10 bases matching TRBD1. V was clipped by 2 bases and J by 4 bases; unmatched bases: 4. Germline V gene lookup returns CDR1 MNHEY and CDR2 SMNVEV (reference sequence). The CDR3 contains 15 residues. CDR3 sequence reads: CASSLGGQGTYGYTF. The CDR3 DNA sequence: TGTGCCAGCAGTTTAGGGGGACAGGGGACCTATGGCTACACCTTC.

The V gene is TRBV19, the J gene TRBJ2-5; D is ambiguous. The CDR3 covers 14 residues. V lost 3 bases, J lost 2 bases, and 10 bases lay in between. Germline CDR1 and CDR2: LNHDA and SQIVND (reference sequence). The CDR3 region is CASSIGSIQETQYF. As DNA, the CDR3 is TGTGCCAGTAGTATCGGGTCAATACAAGAGACCCAGTACTTC.

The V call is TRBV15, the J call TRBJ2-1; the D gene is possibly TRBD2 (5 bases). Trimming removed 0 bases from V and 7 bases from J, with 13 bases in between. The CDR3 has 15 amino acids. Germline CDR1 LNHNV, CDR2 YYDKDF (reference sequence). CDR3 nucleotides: TGTGCCACCAGCAGAGATCGTCTAGCTCCTAATGAGCAGTTCTTC. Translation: CATSRDRLAPNEQFF.

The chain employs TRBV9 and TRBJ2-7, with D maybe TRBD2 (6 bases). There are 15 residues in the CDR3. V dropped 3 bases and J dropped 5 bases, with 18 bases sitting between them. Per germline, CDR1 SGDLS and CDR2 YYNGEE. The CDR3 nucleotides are TGTGCCAGCAGCGCCGAGGGACTCCCCAGCAACGAGCAGTACTTC. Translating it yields CASSAEGLPSNEQYF.

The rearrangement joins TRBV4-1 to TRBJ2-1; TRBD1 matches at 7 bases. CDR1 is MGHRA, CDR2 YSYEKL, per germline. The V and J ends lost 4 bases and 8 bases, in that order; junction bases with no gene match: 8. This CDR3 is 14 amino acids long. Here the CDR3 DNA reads TGCGCCAGCAGCCTTAGACAGGGCGGCGATGAGCAGTTCTTC. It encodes CASSLRQGGDEQFF.

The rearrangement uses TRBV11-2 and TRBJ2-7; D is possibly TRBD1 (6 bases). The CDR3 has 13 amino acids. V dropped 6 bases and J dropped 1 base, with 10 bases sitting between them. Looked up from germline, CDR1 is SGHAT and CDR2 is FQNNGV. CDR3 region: CASRETGSYEQYF. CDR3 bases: TGTGCCAGCAGGGAAACAGGGTCCTACGAGCAGTACTTC.

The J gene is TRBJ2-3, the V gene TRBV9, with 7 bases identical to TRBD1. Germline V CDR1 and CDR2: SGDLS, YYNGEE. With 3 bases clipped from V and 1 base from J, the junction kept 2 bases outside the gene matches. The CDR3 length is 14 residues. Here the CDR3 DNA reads TGTGCCAGCAGCGGAACAGGGGGCACAGATACGCAGTATTTT. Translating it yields CASSGTGGTDTQYF.

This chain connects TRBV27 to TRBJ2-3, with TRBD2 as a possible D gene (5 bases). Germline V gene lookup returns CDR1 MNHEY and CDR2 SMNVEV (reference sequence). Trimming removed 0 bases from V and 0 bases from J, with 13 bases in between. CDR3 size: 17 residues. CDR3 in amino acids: CASSLSRVPPSTDTQYF. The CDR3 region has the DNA TGTGCCAGCAGTTTATCGAGGGTCCCCCCTAGCACAGATACGCAGTATTTT.

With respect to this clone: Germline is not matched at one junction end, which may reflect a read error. The CDR3 DNA sequence: TGTGCCAGCACTGAATGGGGACTAGCGGGGGGGCGAGATGAGCAGTTCTTC. Translating it yields CASTEWGLAGGRDEQFF. The V gene is TRBV6-1, the J gene TRBJ2-1; 16 nucleotides match TRBD2. CDR1 and CDR2 (germline): MNHNS, SASEGT. The CDR3 spans 17 residues.

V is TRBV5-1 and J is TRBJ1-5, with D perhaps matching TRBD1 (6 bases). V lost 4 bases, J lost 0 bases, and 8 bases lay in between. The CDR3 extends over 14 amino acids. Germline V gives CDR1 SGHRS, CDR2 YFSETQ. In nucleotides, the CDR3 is TGCGCCAGCAGCCCAGGGGATAGCAATCAGCCCCAGCATTTT. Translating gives CASSPGDSNQPQHF.

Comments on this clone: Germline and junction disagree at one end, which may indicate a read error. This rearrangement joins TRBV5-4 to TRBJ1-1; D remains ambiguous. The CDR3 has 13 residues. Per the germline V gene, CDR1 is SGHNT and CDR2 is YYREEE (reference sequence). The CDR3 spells CASSPPANAEAFF. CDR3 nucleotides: TGTGCCAGCAGCCCCCCAGCGAACGCTGAAGCTTTCTTT.

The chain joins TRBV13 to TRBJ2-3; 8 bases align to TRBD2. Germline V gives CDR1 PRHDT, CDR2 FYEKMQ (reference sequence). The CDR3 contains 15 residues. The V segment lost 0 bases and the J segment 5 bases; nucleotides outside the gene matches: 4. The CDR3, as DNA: TGTGCCAGCAGCTTAGGCCGGGGGGGCGGAGATACGCAGTATTTT. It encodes CASSLGRGGGDTQYF.

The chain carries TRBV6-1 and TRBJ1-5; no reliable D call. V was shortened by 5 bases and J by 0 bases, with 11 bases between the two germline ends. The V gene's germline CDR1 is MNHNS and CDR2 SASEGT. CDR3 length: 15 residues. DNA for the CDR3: TGTGCCAGCAGTTTAACGGGTTATAGCAATCAGCCCCAGCATTTT. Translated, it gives CASSLTGYSNQPQHF.

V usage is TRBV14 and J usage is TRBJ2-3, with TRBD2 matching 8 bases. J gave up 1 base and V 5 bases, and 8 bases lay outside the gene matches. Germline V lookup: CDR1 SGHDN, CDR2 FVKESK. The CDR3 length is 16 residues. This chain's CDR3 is CASSSRLAMGTDTQYF. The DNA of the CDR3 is TGTGCCAGCAGCTCGAGACTAGCGATGGGCACAGATACGCAGTATTTT.

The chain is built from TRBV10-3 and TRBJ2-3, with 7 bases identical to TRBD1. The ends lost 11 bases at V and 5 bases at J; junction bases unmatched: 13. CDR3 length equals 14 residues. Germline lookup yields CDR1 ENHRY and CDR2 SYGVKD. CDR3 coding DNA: TGTGCCTCCTACGAGGCAGGGGGTAAAGATACGCAGTATTTT. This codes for CASYEAGGKDTQYF.

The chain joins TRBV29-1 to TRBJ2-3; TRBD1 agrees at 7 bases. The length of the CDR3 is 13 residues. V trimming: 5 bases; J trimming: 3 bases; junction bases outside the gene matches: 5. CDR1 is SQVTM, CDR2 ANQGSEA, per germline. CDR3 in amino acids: CSVQETGTDTQYF. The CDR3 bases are TGCAGCGTTCAGGAGACAGGGACAGATACGCAGTATTTT.

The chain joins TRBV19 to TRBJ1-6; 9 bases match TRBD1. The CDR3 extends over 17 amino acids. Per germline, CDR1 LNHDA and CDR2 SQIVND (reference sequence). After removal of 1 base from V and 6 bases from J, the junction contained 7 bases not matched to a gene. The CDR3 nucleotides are TGTGCCAGTAGTATAGGAGCCGGGACAGGGAGTAATTCACCCCTCCACTTT. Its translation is CASSIGAGTGSNSPLHF.

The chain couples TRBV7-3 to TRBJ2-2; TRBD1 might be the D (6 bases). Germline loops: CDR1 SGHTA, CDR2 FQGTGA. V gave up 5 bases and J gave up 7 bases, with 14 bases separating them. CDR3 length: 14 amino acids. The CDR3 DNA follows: TGTGCCAGCAGCGCCGCACAGGGTAGCGGGGAGCTGTTTTTT. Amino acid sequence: CASSAAQGSGELFF.

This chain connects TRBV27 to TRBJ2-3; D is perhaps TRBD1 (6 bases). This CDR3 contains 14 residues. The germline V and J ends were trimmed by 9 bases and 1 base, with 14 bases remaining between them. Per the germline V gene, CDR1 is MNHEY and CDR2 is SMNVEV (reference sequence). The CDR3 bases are TGTGCCAGTCACAGGGTAGGGGGCACAGATACGCAGTATTTT. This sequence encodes CASHRVGGTDTQYF.

CDR3: CASSKVGTRSGNTIYF. CDR3 sequence (DNA): TGTGCCAGCAGCAAAGTTGGGACAAGATCTGGAAACACCATATATTTT. The chain links TRBV21-1 to TRBJ1-3; the listed D gene, TRBD1, was not tested against the DNA. TRBV21-1 represents a pseudogene. The CDR3 runs 16 residues.

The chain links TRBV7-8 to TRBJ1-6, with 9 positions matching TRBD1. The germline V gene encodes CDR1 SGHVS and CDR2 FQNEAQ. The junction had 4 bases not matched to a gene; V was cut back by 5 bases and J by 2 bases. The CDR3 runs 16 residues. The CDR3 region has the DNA TGTGCCAGCAGCAGGGACAGGGTCACCTATAATTCACCCCTCCACTTT. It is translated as CASSRDRVTYNSPLHF.

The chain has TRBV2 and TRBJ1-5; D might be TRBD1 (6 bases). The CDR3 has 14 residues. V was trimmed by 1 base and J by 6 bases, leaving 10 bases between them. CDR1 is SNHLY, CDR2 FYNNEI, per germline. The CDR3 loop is CASSEGQGRQPQHF. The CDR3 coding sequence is TGTGCCAGCAGTGAAGGGCAGGGGCGTCAGCCCCAGCATTTT.

CDR3 nucleotides: TGTGCCAGCAGCTTGGACGGCGGGGAGCTGTTTTTT. Its translation: CASSLDGGELFF. The V gene is TRBV5-6, the J gene TRBJ2-2, with D hard to call. Germline CDR1 is SGHDT and CDR2 is YYEEEE. CDR3 size: 12 residues. Trimming took off 0 bases at V and 7 bases at J, with 4 bases between the two ends.

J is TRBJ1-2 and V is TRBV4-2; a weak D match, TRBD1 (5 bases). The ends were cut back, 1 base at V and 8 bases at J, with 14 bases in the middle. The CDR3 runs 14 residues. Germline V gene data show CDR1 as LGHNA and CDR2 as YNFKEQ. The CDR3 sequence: CASSQAGDMRGYTF. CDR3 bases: TGTGCCAGCAGCCAAGCGGGGGATATGAGGGGCTACACCTTC.